This record looks at one TCR beta chain sequence and its context. What it binds is unknown. The data stem from a study of cytotoxic CD8 clonotypes in ibrutinib-treated CLL. Notes on the study in general: Clonality was higher at baseline than in age-matched healthy donors and tracked circulating CD8+ T-cell counts.

Measured with immunoSEQ multiplex PCR; TCRdb has only the in-frame clones, and not every one. The data contain 250,000 or so clones, around 70% of them singletons. CDR3 length: 15 amino acids. The V and J ends lost 5 bases and 4 bases respectively, with 15 bases between them. Germline values: CDR1 MNHEY, CDR2 SVGAGI. The sequencing here drew on PBMCs, taken after 24 months of ibrutinib treatment. This TCR came from a human donor with chronic lymphocytic leukemia. The chain uses TRBV6-5 and TRBJ2-1, with D possibly TRBD2 on 5 matching bases. CDR3 sequence: CASSPDLASYNEQFF. Written as DNA, the CDR3 is TGTGCCAGCAGTCCCGATCTAGCTTCTTACAATGAGCAGTTCTTC.